These T cell receptor beta chains were read from a single sample in a study of T cells in Graves' hyperthyroidism and ophthalmopathy. MiXCR, run by TCRdb on the multiplex PCR reads, gives a single entry per CDR3 protein. The table shows around 200,000 distinct CDR3 sequences, with about a sixth occurring only once. The sequenced sample consisted of blood. The origin of the receptors is a woman between 50 and 59 years old with Graves' hyperthyroidism. Each CDR3 is given with its conserved first and last residue. A D gene is named only where the DNA matches it firmly. For some rows the clone size is stated as once, few or many, or as a class when expanded; others skip it.

CDR3 DNA: TGCGCCAGCAGCTCAAAAACAGGATCTGGCATAGATACGCAGTATTTT
CDR3 protein: CASSSKTGSGIDTQYF
clone size: -
D gene: -
J gene: TRBJ2-3
V gene: TRBV5-1

CDR3 DNA: TGTGCCAGCAGTTCCTTTCTCCGGGGGGGGCCTAGTGAGCAGTTCTTC
CDR3 protein: CASSSFLRGGPSEQFF
clone size: many
D gene: TRBD2
J gene: TRBJ2-1
V gene: TRBV12-3/TRBV12-4

CDR3 DNA: TGCAGTGCTCTTCCTAGCGGGGGGGCTTGGGATACGCAGTATTTT
CDR3 protein: CSALPSGGAWDTQYF
clone size: many
D gene: TRBD2
J gene: TRBJ2-3
V gene: TRBV20-1

CDR3 DNA: TGCAGTGCGGGGACAGGGAGAGGCTATGGCTACACCTTC
CDR3 protein: CSAGTGRGYGYTF
clone size: few
D gene: TRBD1
J gene: TRBJ1-2
V gene: TRBV20-1

CDR3 DNA: TGCGCCAGCAGTCCCGGACTGGAGAACACTGAAGCTTTCTTT
CDR3 protein: CASSPGLENTEAFF
clone size: many
D gene: -
J gene: TRBJ1-1
V gene: TRBV10-1

CDR3 DNA: TGCAGTGCGCTGGGGTTGAATGAGCAGTTCTTC
CDR3 protein: CSALGLNEQFF
clone size: many
D gene: -
J gene: TRBJ2-1
V gene: TRBV20-1

CDR3 DNA: TGCAGCGTTGGAGGGGTTGAAGCTTTCTTT
CDR3 protein: CSVGGVEAFF
clone size: many
D gene: -
J gene: TRBJ1-1
V gene: TRBV29-1

CDR3 DNA: TGTGCCAGAGAGGTTTACGAGCAGTACTTC
CDR3 protein: CAREVYEQYF
clone size: many
D gene: -
J gene: TRBJ2-7
V gene: TRBV25-1

CDR3 DNA: TGTGCCAGCAGACCCGAAGGGAACTACGACGAGCAGTACTTC
CDR3 protein: CASRPEGNYDEQYF
clone size: -
D gene: -
J gene: TRBJ2-7
V gene: TRBV5-6

CDR3 DNA: TGTGCCAGCAGCCAAGGGGGGCGTCAGTACTATGGCTACACCTTC
CDR3 protein: CASSQGGRQYYGYTF
clone size: many
D gene: -
J gene: TRBJ1-2
V gene: TRBV3-1

CDR3 DNA: TGTGCAATCACAGGGCATACCGGGGAGCTGTTTTTT
CDR3 protein: CAITGHTGELFF
clone size: many
D gene: -
J gene: TRBJ2-2
V gene: TRBV6-1

CDR3 DNA: TGTGCCAGCCACCTCGTGGGCTATGGCTACACCTTC
CDR3 protein: CASHLVGYGYTF
clone size: -
D gene: -
J gene: TRBJ1-2
V gene: TRBV2

CDR3 DNA: TGTGCCATCAGTGAGTCGACAACGGGGTATTACCAAGAGACCCAGTACTTC
CDR3 protein: CAISESTTGYYQETQYF
clone size: many
D gene: -
J gene: TRBJ2-5
V gene: TRBV10-3

CDR3 DNA: TGTGCCAGCAGCTACGACAGAATCTACGAGCAGTACTTC
CDR3 protein: CASSYDRIYEQYF
clone size: many
D gene: -
J gene: TRBJ2-7
V gene: TRBV11-2

CDR3 DNA: TGTGCCAGCAGTGACGACAGGGGGCTAAGGGGTTTCTCCACTGAAGCTTTCTTT
CDR3 protein: CASSDDRGLRGFSTEAFF
clone size: many
D gene: TRBD1
J gene: TRBJ1-1
V gene: TRBV6-1

CDR3 DNA: TGTGCCAGCTCACCCGGAAATGAAAAACTGTTTTTT
CDR3 protein: CASSPGNEKLFF
clone size: -
D gene: -
J gene: TRBJ1-4
V gene: TRBV18

CDR3 DNA: TGTGCCAGCAGCCAACGCGGGGGTTCCACAGATACGCAGTATTTT
CDR3 protein: CASSQRGGSTDTQYF
clone size: many
D gene: TRBD2
J gene: TRBJ2-3
V gene: TRBV4-2

CDR3 DNA: TGTGCCAGCAGCGCTGGGCGGTCTACTGAAGCTTTCTTT
CDR3 protein: CASSAGRSTEAFF
clone size: many
D gene: -
J gene: TRBJ1-1
V gene: TRBV9

CDR3 DNA: TGTGCCAGCAGCCAAATCTTACTGGGACTCGACTCCTACAATGAGCAGTTCTTC
CDR3 protein: CASSQILLGLDSYNEQFF
clone size: many
D gene: -
J gene: TRBJ2-1
V gene: TRBV16

CDR3 DNA: TGTGCCAGCAGTAGCAGGGTGTCATTAGGTGGCTACACCTTC
CDR3 protein: CASSSRVSLGGYTF
clone size: many
D gene: -
J gene: TRBJ1-2
V gene: TRBV27

CDR3 DNA: TGCAGTGCTAGAGATGAAGGACAGGGGGACACCGGGGAGCTGTTTTTT
CDR3 protein: CSARDEGQGDTGELFF
clone size: many
D gene: TRBD1
J gene: TRBJ2-2
V gene: TRBV20-1

CDR3 DNA: TGTGCCAGCAGCTTAGACGGGGACAGGGTAATAGAAAAACTGTTTTTT
CDR3 protein: CASSLDGDRVIEKLFF
clone size: many
D gene: TRBD1
J gene: TRBJ1-4
V gene: TRBV7-9

CDR3 DNA: TGTGCCAGCAGGCGACTAGCGGGGCCCCAAGGGTACAATGAGCAGTTCTTC
CDR3 protein: CASRRLAGPQGYNEQFF
clone size: -
D gene: TRBD2
J gene: TRBJ2-1
V gene: TRBV28

CDR3 DNA: TGTGCCAGCAACGACAGGGCCTTAGGTGGAGCTTTCTTT
CDR3 protein: CASNDRALGGAFF
clone size: many
D gene: TRBD1
J gene: TRBJ1-1
V gene: TRBV28

CDR3 DNA: TGTGCCAGCACCATTAAAGGGGAGCTGTTTTTT
CDR3 protein: CASTIKGELFF
clone size: many
D gene: -
J gene: TRBJ2-2
V gene: TRBV11-2

CDR3 DNA: TGTGCCAGTAAAGGGACAGGAGGAGAAAAACTGTTTTTT
CDR3 protein: CASKGTGGEKLFF
clone size: many
D gene: TRBD1
J gene: TRBJ1-4
V gene: TRBV11-2

CDR3 DNA: TGTGCCAGCAGTTTACGGGGGGGTGGGGCCAACGTCCTGACTTTC
CDR3 protein: CASSLRGGGANVLTF
clone size: many
D gene: TRBD2
J gene: TRBJ2-6
V gene: TRBV12-3/TRBV12-4

CDR3 DNA: TGTGCCAGCAGCCCCCTGGCGGGGGGATTCCAAGAGACCCAGTACTTC
CDR3 protein: CASSPLAGGFQETQYF
clone size: many
D gene: TRBD2
J gene: TRBJ2-5
V gene: TRBV7-8

CDR3 DNA: TGTGCCAGCTCACCGCGGTTGAAGGAGAACACTGAAGCTTTCTTT
CDR3 protein: CASSPRLKENTEAFF
clone size: many
D gene: -
J gene: TRBJ1-1
V gene: TRBV18

CDR3 DNA: TGTGCCAGCAGTCCCCTCCCTCGGGGAAACACCATATATTTT
CDR3 protein: CASSPLPRGNTIYF
clone size: many
D gene: -
J gene: TRBJ1-3
V gene: TRBV27

CDR3 DNA: TGTGCCAGCAGCGTAGAAGGGGGCAATCAGCCCCAGCATTTT
CDR3 protein: CASSVEGGNQPQHF
clone size: many
D gene: -
J gene: TRBJ1-5
V gene: TRBV9

CDR3 DNA: TGTGCCAGCAGTTCTCGGGGACAGGGGCCCTCCAACACTGAAGCTTTCTTT
CDR3 protein: CASSSRGQGPSNTEAFF
clone size: -
D gene: TRBD1
J gene: TRBJ1-1
V gene: TRBV28

CDR3 DNA: TGTGCCACCAGCCAAAGTAGCGGGAGCGGGGATACGCAGTATTTT
CDR3 protein: CATSQSSGSGDTQYF
clone size: -
D gene: TRBD2
J gene: TRBJ2-3
V gene: TRBV15

CDR3 DNA: TGTGCCAGCAGCCCGACTAGTAACATTCAGTACTTC
CDR3 protein: CASSPTSNIQYF
clone size: -
D gene: -
J gene: TRBJ2-4
V gene: TRBV6-1

CDR3 DNA: TGTGCCTGGAGTGTTTTAGCGGGGGACTACGAGCAGTACTTC
CDR3 protein: CAWSVLAGDYEQYF
clone size: -
D gene: TRBD2
J gene: TRBJ2-7
V gene: TRBV30

CDR3 DNA: TGTGCCAGTAGTATAAGCCCTCCGGGACAGGGGTTTTTGACGAAACAGCCCCAGCATTTT
CDR3 protein: CASSISPPGQGFLTKQPQHF
clone size: -
D gene: TRBD1
J gene: TRBJ1-5
V gene: TRBV19

CDR3 DNA: TGCGCCAGCAGCTTGGTTAGCGGGGGGGCCGATGAGCAGTTCTTC
CDR3 protein: CASSLVSGGADEQFF
clone size: many
D gene: TRBD2
J gene: TRBJ2-1
V gene: TRBV5-1

CDR3 DNA: TGTGCCACCAGCAGGACCTTCGGGTGGAGCACTGAAGCTTTCTTT
CDR3 protein: CATSRTFGWSTEAFF
clone size: -
D gene: -
J gene: TRBJ1-1
V gene: TRBV15

CDR3 DNA: TGCGCCAGCAGCTTGGCCCAGGGGTCTTACACAGATACGCAGTATTTT
CDR3 protein: CASSLAQGSYTDTQYF
clone size: -
D gene: -
J gene: TRBJ2-3
V gene: TRBV5-1

CDR3 DNA: TGTGCCAGCAGTTTAACAGTCAGCTCCTACGAGCAGTACTTC
CDR3 protein: CASSLTVSSYEQYF
clone size: many
D gene: -
J gene: TRBJ2-7
V gene: TRBV28

CDR3 DNA: TGCAGTGCTAGAGAGAGTTTTTGGGAAACCCAAGAGACCCAGTACTTC
CDR3 protein: CSARESFWETQETQYF
clone size: many
D gene: -
J gene: TRBJ2-5
V gene: TRBV20-1

CDR3 DNA: TGTGCCAGCAGGAAGACTTACGAGAGCTCCTACAATGAGCAGTTCTTC
CDR3 protein: CASRKTYESSYNEQFF
clone size: once
D gene: -
J gene: TRBJ2-1
V gene: TRBV27

CDR3 DNA: TGTGCCAGCAGTTACTCATACCGGAACTATGGCTACACCTTC
CDR3 protein: CASSYSYRNYGYTF
clone size: many
D gene: -
J gene: TRBJ1-2
V gene: TRBV6-5

CDR3 DNA: TGCGCCAGCAGCCAGTCCCGGGACAGCTTAACCGGGGAGCTGTTTTTT
CDR3 protein: CASSQSRDSLTGELFF
clone size: -
D gene: TRBD1
J gene: TRBJ2-2
V gene: TRBV4-3

CDR3 DNA: TGCAGTGCTCAGCTCCCGGGACAGGCTCCTCTTGGAGGCTACACCTTC
CDR3 protein: CSAQLPGQAPLGGYTF
clone size: -
D gene: TRBD1
J gene: TRBJ1-2
V gene: TRBV20-1

CDR3 DNA: TGTGCCAGCAAGGAGACAGGGGGTCAGCCCCAGCATTTT
CDR3 protein: CASKETGGQPQHF
clone size: many
D gene: TRBD1
J gene: TRBJ1-5
V gene: TRBV12-3/TRBV12-4

CDR3 DNA: TGTGCCAGCAGTGAGTCTATGGGACTCCTCTACGAGCAGTACTTC
CDR3 protein: CASSESMGLLYEQYF
clone size: many
D gene: -
J gene: TRBJ2-7
V gene: TRBV6-1

CDR3 DNA: TGTGCCAGCAGTGGACAGGGGAGTCAGCCCCAGCATTTT
CDR3 protein: CASSGQGSQPQHF
clone size: many
D gene: TRBD1
J gene: TRBJ1-5
V gene: TRBV6-1

CDR3 DNA: TGTGCCAGCAGCTCTCTGACGACAGATACGCAGTATTTT
CDR3 protein: CASSSLTTDTQYF
clone size: many
D gene: -
J gene: TRBJ2-3
V gene: TRBV11-2

CDR3 DNA: TGTGCCAGCCGCACGGAGGGGGAAATTTCACCCCTCCACTTT
CDR3 protein: CASRTEGEISPLHF
clone size: few
D gene: -
J gene: TRBJ1-6
V gene: TRBV6-1

CDR3 DNA: TGTGCCAGCACCACGAGGGGGGTTCGTTCCTACGAGCAGTACTTC
CDR3 protein: CASTTRGVRSYEQYF
clone size: many
D gene: -
J gene: TRBJ2-7
V gene: TRBV2

CDR3 DNA: TGTGCCAGCATCCCGCAGGGACACTTTAACACTGAAGCTTTCTTT
CDR3 protein: CASIPQGHFNTEAFF
clone size: many
D gene: -
J gene: TRBJ1-1
V gene: TRBV25-1

CDR3 DNA: TGTGCCAGCAGCTTGGAGCCGGGAGGGAACACTGAAGCTTTCTTT
CDR3 protein: CASSLEPGGNTEAFF
clone size: many
D gene: -
J gene: TRBJ1-1
V gene: TRBV5-6

CDR3 DNA: TGTGCCGGGGGGGGGACTAGCGGCACAGATACGCAGTATTTT
CDR3 protein: CAGGGTSGTDTQYF
clone size: many
D gene: TRBD2
J gene: TRBJ2-3
V gene: TRBV10-3

CDR3 DNA: TGCGCCAGCAGCCAAAACAGGGGGCTCTACGAGCAGTACTTC
CDR3 protein: CASSQNRGLYEQYF
clone size: -
D gene: TRBD1
J gene: TRBJ2-7
V gene: TRBV4-1

CDR3 DNA: TGTGCCAGCAGTTTTCTACCCCTCCCCGGGACAGGGGGCAATCAGCCCCAGCATTTT
CDR3 protein: CASSFLPLPGTGGNQPQHF
clone size: many
D gene: TRBD1
J gene: TRBJ1-5
V gene: TRBV6-2/TRBV6-3

CDR3 DNA: TGCAGCGTTTACAGAACCTCCGGGGAGCTGTTTTTT
CDR3 protein: CSVYRTSGELFF
clone size: many
D gene: -
J gene: TRBJ2-2
V gene: TRBV29-1